This T cell receptor beta chain came from a study of blood T cell repertoires in COVID-19. About the research overall: Acute-phase and convalescent COVID-19 samples originated in the United States, Italy and Spain. The analysed material was cDNA or gDNA that came from T cells, B-cell-depleted T cells, or PBMCs.

Original processing notes: From reference gene primer amplification, estimates of nucleated cell counts were derived. TCRdb's copy holds only in-frame clones and misses some; the assay was immunoSEQ multiplex PCR. The D gene and trimming were derived from the DNA, and the V and J assignments and clone size from that table. Of 200,000 to 300,000 clones in the sample, approximately 78% were seen once. Trimming stripped 2 bases from V and 2 bases from J, with 7 bases between. Looked up from germline, CDR1 is MNHEY and CDR2 is SMNVEV (reference sequence). This CDR3 is built from 15 residues. The source of this sequence is a woman aged 55 to 70 with active or convalescent COVID-19. The material sequenced was peripheral blood. The rearrangement joins TRBV27 to TRBJ1-6; the D is unclear. The CDR3 is CASSLGPAYNSPLHF. The CDR3, as DNA: TGTGCCAGCAGTTTAGGGCCAGCCTATAATTCACCCCTCCACTTT.